These T cell receptor beta chains were read from a single sample in a study of early T cells in non-severe SARS-CoV-2 infection. TCRdb reprocessed the 5' RACE reads with MiXCR, giving one entry per CDR3 protein. The sample holds tens of thousands of distinct CDR3 sequences, about 5% seen once. The input for sequencing was whole blood, taken at baseline. These receptors came from an adult who was a healthcare worker with PCR-confirmed SARS-CoV-2 infection or an uninfected control (not recorded which). The CDR3 runs from the conserved cysteine through the conserved F or W. The order of the fields is J gene, D gene, clone size, V gene, CDR3 DNA, CDR3 protein. D genes are given only for firm matches. For some rows the clone size is stated as once, few or many, or as a class when expanded; others skip it.

TRBJ2-5 | - | many | TRBV18 | TGTGCCAGCTCCGGGGCCACCTCCTCGGAGACCCAGTACTTC | CASSGATSSETQYF
TRBJ1-5 | - | many | TRBV10-2 | TGCGCCAGCAGTGAGCGGTCCTCGCAGCCCCAGCATTTT | CASSERSSQPQHF
TRBJ2-5 | - | many | TRBV29-1 | TGCAGCGTTCTTAAGCTTCCGGGGACCCAGTACTTC | CSVLKLPGTQYF
TRBJ1-1 | - | many | TRBV12-3/TRBV12-4 | TGTGCCAGCAGTTTAACCAGAAACACTGAAGCTTTCTTT | CASSLTRNTEAFF
TRBJ1-5 | - | many | TRBV7-8 | TGTGCCAGCAGCTTGAGGGGGGGCAGTCAGCCCCAGCATTTT | CASSLRGGSQPQHF
TRBJ2-7 | TRBD2 | many | TRBV11-2 | TGTGCCAGCAGCTGGGGGACTAGGAGCTCCTACGAGCAGTACTTC | CASSWGTRSSYEQYF
TRBJ2-1 | TRBD1 | many | TRBV29-1 | TGCAGCGTCGGGACAGCGTTCGACAATGAGCAGTTCTTC | CSVGTAFDNEQFF
TRBJ2-7 | TRBD1 | few | TRBV5-1 | TGCGCCAGCAGCTCCGGGACAGGGGTGGGCGAGCAGTACTTC | CASSSGTGVGEQYF
TRBJ2-2 | TRBD2 | many | TRBV9 | TGTGCCAGCAGCGTATTCTCGGGAGCGGGAACCGGGGAGCTGTTTTTT | CASSVFSGAGTGELFF
TRBJ1-2 | - | many | TRBV3-1 | TGTGCCAGCAGCCAAGGGAGGGTTGCAGACTTTCGCTACACCTTC | CASSQGRVADFRYTF
TRBJ2-2 | TRBD1 | many | TRBV7-6 | TGTGCCAGCAACCCAAGGACAGGGGGACGGAACACCGGGGAGCTGTTTTTT | CASNPRTGGRNTGELFF
TRBJ2-1 | TRBD2 | many | TRBV7-8 | TGTGCCAGCAGCCTAGTTGGACTAGCGAGGTCCTACAATGAGCAGTTCTTC | CASSLVGLARSYNEQFF
TRBJ2-5 | - | many | TRBV12-3/TRBV12-4 | TGTGCCAGCAGTTTAACACAAGAGACCCAGTACTTC | CASSLTQETQYF
TRBJ1-1 | TRBD1 | many | TRBV6-5 | TGTGCCAGCAGTTACTCGAGGGACAGGCCGTTGAACACTGAAGCTTTCTTT | CASSYSRDRPLNTEAFF
TRBJ2-1 | - | many | TRBV5-4 | TGTGCCAGCAGCCCGAGGTCCGGTAGAGATGAGCAGTTCTTC | CASSPRSGRDEQFF
TRBJ1-2 | - | - | TRBV29-1 | TGCAGCGTTGCGGACACCTTCTATGGCTACACCTTC | CSVADTFYGYTF
TRBJ1-5 | TRBD1 | many | TRBV20-1 | TGCAGTGCTGCCAGACAGGGTGGTCAGCCCCAGCATTTT | CSAARQGGQPQHF
TRBJ1-1 | - | many | TRBV4-2 | TGTGCCAGCAGCCAAGCTTCTACGGAGGCTTTCTTT | CASSQASTEAFF
TRBJ1-1 | TRBD1 | many | TRBV30 | TGTGCCTGGGATCCGGGACAGGGATACACTGAAGCTTTCTTT | CAWDPGQGYTEAFF
TRBJ2-2 | TRBD1 | medium-sized | TRBV12-3/TRBV12-4 | TGTGCCATTCCCATAAACAGGGGAGCCGGGGAGCTGTTTTTT | CAIPINRGAGELFF
TRBJ1-6 | TRBD1 | many | TRBV20-1 | TGCAGTGCCTCCCGGAGGGGGACAGGGAGTTCACCCCTCCACTTT | CSASRRGTGSSPLHF
TRBJ2-5 | - | many | TRBV5-4 | TGTGCCAGCAGCTTGGGAGGGGCGGAAGAGACCCAGTACTTC | CASSLGGAEETQYF
TRBJ2-6 | TRBD2 | many | TRBV9 | TGTGCCAGCAGCTCCCAGACTAGCTCCAACGTCCTGACTTTC | CASSSQTSSNVLTF
TRBJ2-4 | TRBD1 | many | TRBV7-2 | TGTGCCAGCAGCGCGGACAGGGGACGCCTTCAGTACTTC | CASSADRGRLQYF
TRBJ2-5 | - | many | TRBV15 | TGTGCCACCAGCAGAGATCTGGTCACTCAAGAGACCCAGTACTTC | CATSRDLVTQETQYF
TRBJ2-1 | - | - | TRBV7-9 | TGTGCCAGCAGCGCAGGCACCACCGGGACCAACAATGAGCAGTTCTTC | CASSAGTTGTNNEQFF
TRBJ2-6 | - | many | TRBV20-1 | TGCAGTGCTAGAGATTACCAGCGGCTAAACTCTGGGGCCAACGTCCTGACTTTC | CSARDYQRLNSGANVLTF
TRBJ2-1 | TRBD2 | few | TRBV15 | TGTGCCACCAGCGCCCCGGGACTAGGCTACAATGAGCAGTTCTTC | CATSAPGLGYNEQFF
TRBJ1-2 | TRBD1 | many | TRBV29-1 | TGCAGCGTTGAACTCCGGGACAGGAGGGGTAGGGACTATGGCTACACCTTC | CSVELRDRRGRDYGYTF
TRBJ2-1 | TRBD2 | many | TRBV2 | TGTGCCAGCAGTGCCACTAGCGTTGAGCAGTTCTTC | CASSATSVEQFF
TRBJ2-7 | TRBD1 | - | TRBV11-2 | TGTGCCAGCAGCCGGGACAGGGGGCGAGAGCAGTACTTC | CASSRDRGREQYF
TRBJ2-4 | - | many | TRBV14 | TGTGCCAGCAGCCAAGGGATAAACATTCAGTACTTC | CASSQGINIQYF